The 13 T cell receptor beta chains below were found in one sample sequenced in a study of T-cell reconstitution after alpha-beta-depleted transplantation in children. Library preparation (for TCRbeta) was performed with unique molecular identifiers. TCRdb reanalysed the PCR reads using MiXCR and keeps one entry per CDR3 protein. This sample has about 460,000 distinct CDR3 sequences, with more than 9% found just once. Sequenced material: PBMCs, taken before TCRalphabeta/CD19-depleted stem cell transplant. Receptors originate from a child aged 2-15 years with inherited bone marrow failure, due to receive a stem cell transplant.

This clonotype was counted at least ten times. This chain joins TRBV9 and TRBJ2-7; perhaps TRBD2 as D (6 bases). From germline, CDR1 is SGDLS and CDR2 YYNGEE. Trimming shortened V by 3 bases and J by 5 bases, and 18 bases separated the two germline ends. The CDR3 spans 15 residues. CDR3 in amino acids: CASSEVGGLKDEQYF. In DNA form, the CDR3 reads TGTGCCAGCAGCGAGGTAGGTGGACTAAAGGACGAGCAGTACTTC.

This clonotype was found many times. The junction does not match germline at one end; this may be a read error. V is TRBV6-5 and J is TRBJ2-2; tentatively, D is TRBD1 (7 bases). The length of the CDR3 is 16 residues. Germline loops: CDR1 MNHEY, CDR2 SVGAGI. The chain's CDR3 is CASSYGGTANSGELFF. CDR3 in DNA: TGTGCCAGCAGTTACGGAGGGACAGCGAACTCCGGGGAGCTGTTTTTT.

This clonotype was seen repeatedly, ten times or more. The rearrangement uses TRBV4-3 and TRBJ2-7; possible D gene TRBD2, 6 bases. V was shortened by 3 bases and J by 5 bases, with 14 bases between the two germline ends. There are 14 residues in the CDR3. Germline V gene lookup returns CDR1 LGHNA and CDR2 YSLEER. The DNA for the CDR3 is TGCGCCAGCAGCCAGGTCGGAGGGGACCACGAGCAGTACTTC. It yields the protein CASSQVGGDHEQYF.

This clonotype was seen many times. The chain recombines TRBV27 with TRBJ2-1; no definite D call. V was pared by 9 bases and J by 0 bases, with 9 bases between. Germline CDR1 and CDR2: MNHEY and SMNVEV (reference sequence). The length of the CDR3 is 13 residues. CDR3 sequence (DNA): TGTGCCAGTGAAGTAAGCTCCTACAATGAGCAGTTCTTC. Protein: CASEVSSYNEQFF.

This clonotype was recorded at least ten times. The chain recombines TRBV6-2 or TRBV6-3 with TRBJ2-1; D gene uncertain. Germline values: CDR1 MNHEY, CDR2 SVGEGT. This CDR3 comprises 14 residues. The V end lost 5 bases, the J end lost 6 bases, and 14 bases lay between the germline ends. CDR3 bases: TGTGCCAGCAGTCGAACCGGGCCCCCCAATGAGCAGTTCTTC. Amino acids: CASSRTGPPNEQFF.

This clonotype was observed many times. V gene TRBV25-1 combines with J gene TRBJ2-2, with 9 bases fitting TRBD1. V was clipped by 3 bases and J by 5 bases; unmatched bases: 10. Per germline, CDR1 MGHDK and CDR2 SYGVNS. The CDR3 extends over 17 amino acids. The CDR3 here is CASSDARDRGGTGELFF. CDR3 nucleotide sequence: TGTGCCAGCAGTGACGCACGAGACAGGGGGGGAACCGGGGAGCTGTTTTTT.

The chain recombines TRBV10-3 with TRBJ2-7, with a tentative D call TRBD1 (5 bases). The germline gives CDR1 ENHRY, CDR2 SYGVKD. The CDR3 runs 14 residues. V dropped 3 bases and J dropped 6 bases, with 15 bases sitting between them. The CDR3 is CAISEVGREAEQYF. The CDR3 nucleotides are TGTGCCATCAGTGAAGTGGGCAGGGAAGCCGAGCAGTACTTC.

This clonotype occurred many times. The chain links TRBV18 to TRBJ1-5; D gene unclear. The germline V gene encodes CDR1 KGHSH and CDR2 LQKENI. With 1 base removed from V and 5 bases from J, the gap between germline ends came to 18 bases. The CDR3 has 17 amino acids. CDR3 DNA sequence: TGTGCCAGCTCACCACAACGGATCCTTTTTGACGATCAGCCCCAGCATTTT. Translation gives CASSPQRILFDDQPQHF.

This clonotype was recorded many times. The chain joins TRBV20-1 to TRBJ2-7; D tentatively fits TRBD1 or TRBD2 (5 bases each). CDR1 DFQATT and CDR2 SNEGSKA come from the germline V gene (reference sequence). V dropped 6 bases and J dropped 4 bases, with 13 bases sitting between them. CDR3 length equals 12 residues. The CDR3 loop is CSAGDPGYEQYF. CDR3 DNA sequence: TGCAGTGCCGGGGACCCCGGATACGAGCAGTACTTC.

Ten or more counts support this clonotype. The V gene is TRBV20-1, the J gene TRBJ1-5, with D unclear. Germline V CDR1 and CDR2: DFQATT, SNEGSKA (reference sequence). CDR3 length equals 13 residues. V was pared by 3 bases and J by 5 bases, with 11 bases between. The CDR3 reads CSASSGEDQPQHF. The DNA of the CDR3 is TGCAGTGCTAGTTCCGGGGAGGATCAGCCCCAGCATTTT.

In this sample, this clonotype turned up many times. The rearrangement joins TRBV6-5 to TRBJ2-5; no reliable D call. Germline V CDR1 and CDR2: MNHEY, SVGAGI. Trimming pared 2 bases from V and 5 bases from J, leaving 18 bases between. The CDR3 loop spans 16 amino acids. The chain's CDR3 is CASSYEVGPALETQYF. The CDR3 coding sequence is TGTGCCAGCAGTTACGAAGTGGGCCCGGCGTTGGAGACCCAGTACTTC.

On this clonotype itself: This CDR3 fails to terminate in the conserved phenylalanine or tryptophan, so it likely reflects a read error. This chain joins TRBV29-1 and TRBJ2-7; 9 positions agree with TRBD1. Germline V CDR1 and CDR2: SQVTM, ANQGSEA. This CDR3 contains 13 residues. The junction had 6 bases not matched to a gene; V was cut back by 6 bases and J by 3 bases. CDR3 sequence reads: CSVIPGQGYEQYC. The CDR3 coding sequence is TGCAGCGTAATACCGGGACAGGGCTACGAGCAGTACTGC.

As to this clonotype: A much larger clone differs from this one at a single base, so this may be a read error. V gene TRBV6-2 or TRBV6-3 combines with J gene TRBJ2-7, with 9 bases that match TRBD1. The germline gives CDR1 MNHEY, CDR2 SVGEGT. This CDR3 contains 14 residues. In nucleotides, the CDR3 is TGTGCCAGCGGTTACGGGACAGGGATTGGCGAGCAGTACTTC. The encoded protein is CASGYGTGIGEQYF.